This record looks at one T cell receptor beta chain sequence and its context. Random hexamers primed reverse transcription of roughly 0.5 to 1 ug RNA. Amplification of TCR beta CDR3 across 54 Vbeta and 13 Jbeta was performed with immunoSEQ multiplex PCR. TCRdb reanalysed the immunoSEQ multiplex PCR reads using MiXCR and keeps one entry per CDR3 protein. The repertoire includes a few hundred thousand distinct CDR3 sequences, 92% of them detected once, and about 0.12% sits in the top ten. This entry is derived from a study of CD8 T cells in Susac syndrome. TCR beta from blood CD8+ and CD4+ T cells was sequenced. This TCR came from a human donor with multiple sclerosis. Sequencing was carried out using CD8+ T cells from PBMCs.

Here the CDR3 reads CASSGAYVGTDTQYF. The DNA for the CDR3 is TGTGCCAGCAGTGGTGCTTATGTGGGAACAGATACGCAGTATTTT. The chain carries TRBV25-1 and TRBJ2-3; D ambiguous. The CDR3 has 15 amino acids. With 4 bases removed from V and 3 bases from J, the gap between germline ends came to 14 bases. Germline V lookup: CDR1 MGHDK, CDR2 SYGVNS.